The rows below give T cell receptor beta chains drawn from one sample of a study of blood T cell repertoires in COVID-19. Sequenced by immunoSEQ multiplex PCR; TCRdb stores in-frame clones only, minus some. The table has 350,000 to 450,000 clones, approximately 90% seen once. Sequencing was done on a sample of PBMCs or T cells enriched from blood (not recorded which). The receptors derive from a woman in her thirties or forties who had been exposed to COVID-19. The CDR3 runs from the conserved cysteine through the conserved F or W. Each record gives: V gene, clone size, D gene, J gene, CDR3 DNA, CDR3 protein. The D gene is left open where the match is weak. The size of a clone is reported for some rows only, either as once, few or many, or as a class for expanded clones.

V gene: TRBV2; clone size: few; D gene: NA; J gene: TRBJ2-3; CDR3 DNA: TGTGCCAGCAGGCGCGGGAGCACAGATACGCAGTATTTT; CDR3 protein: CASRRGSTDTQYF
V gene: TRBV19; clone size: NA; D gene: NA; J gene: TRBJ1-6; CDR3 DNA: TGTGCCTCCAGTTCAAGGGGGACACTCAGGGGACCCCTCCACTTT; CDR3 protein: CASSSRGTLRGPLHF
V gene: TRBV27; clone size: once; D gene: NA; J gene: TRBJ1-4; CDR3 DNA: TGTGCCAGCAGGGGGACGTTGGGTAGGGGAGGTGAAAAACTGTTTTTT; CDR3 protein: CASRGTLGRGGEKLFF
V gene: TRBV15; clone size: NA; D gene: NA; J gene: TRBJ1-5; CDR3 DNA: TGTGCCACCAGCGGCGGGGCGTACAATCAGCCCCAGCATTTT; CDR3 protein: CATSGGAYNQPQHF
V gene: TRBV14; clone size: NA; D gene: TRBD2; J gene: TRBJ2-4; CDR3 DNA: TGTGCCAGCAGCCGAGCGGGAGGGGCGAACATTCAGTACTTC; CDR3 protein: CASSRAGGANIQYF
V gene: TRBV5-1; clone size: NA; D gene: TRBD1; J gene: TRBJ1-3; CDR3 DNA: TGCGCCAGCAGCCCTAACTCCGGGACAGGGGCTGGAAACACCATATATTTT; CDR3 protein: CASSPNSGTGAGNTIYF
V gene: TRBV5-4; clone size: once; D gene: NA; J gene: TRBJ1-2; CDR3 DNA: TGTGCCAGCAGCCCGCGGACAGAAAGCTATGGCTACACCTTC; CDR3 protein: CASSPRTESYGYTF
V gene: TRBV11-2; clone size: once; D gene: TRBD2; J gene: TRBJ2-1; CDR3 DNA: TGTGCCATCAAACGGGGGGGCTCCTACAATGAGCAGTTCTTC; CDR3 protein: CAIKRGGSYNEQFF
V gene: TRBV5-5; clone size: NA; D gene: NA; J gene: TRBJ1-2; CDR3 DNA: TGTGCCAGCAGCTTGGCCAGGGGTCCCGGGGCGGGCTACACCTTC; CDR3 protein: CASSLARGPGAGYTF
V gene: TRBV30; clone size: NA; D gene: NA; J gene: TRBJ1-6; CDR3 DNA: TGTGCCTGGAGTGTGAACAGGGCCCATAATTCACCCCTCCACTTT; CDR3 protein: CAWSVNRAHNSPLHF
V gene: TRBV11-3; clone size: NA; D gene: NA; J gene: TRBJ1-1; CDR3 DNA: TGTGCCAGCAGCCGGGGAGGGGACCGGAACACTGAAGCTTTCTTT; CDR3 protein: CASSRGGDRNTEAFF
V gene: TRBV10-3; clone size: NA; D gene: TRBD1; J gene: TRBJ1-1; CDR3 DNA: TGTGCCAGTAGACAGGGATTCGACACTGAAGCTTTCTTT; CDR3 protein: CASRQGFDTEAFF
V gene: TRBV18; clone size: once; D gene: TRBD1; J gene: TRBJ1-5; CDR3 DNA: TGTGCCAGCTCACGGACAGGGGATCAGCCCCAGCATTTT; CDR3 protein: CASSRTGDQPQHF
V gene: TRBV4-3; clone size: NA; D gene: TRBD1; J gene: TRBJ1-1; CDR3 DNA: TGCGCCAGCAGCCAAGACGACAGGGGTTTCACTGAAGCTTTCTTT; CDR3 protein: CASSQDDRGFTEAFF
V gene: TRBV19; clone size: NA; D gene: NA; J gene: TRBJ1-5; CDR3 DNA: TGTGCCAGTTTCCCCGGTGTGGAGGGGTATAGCAATCAGCCCCAGCATTTT; CDR3 protein: CASFPGVEGYSNQPQHF
V gene: TRBV18; clone size: NA; D gene: TRBD1; J gene: TRBJ1-6; CDR3 DNA: TGTGCCAGCTCACCCGGACAGGGGAGTTCACCCCTCCACTTT; CDR3 protein: CASSPGQGSSPLHF
V gene: TRBV18; clone size: NA; D gene: NA; J gene: TRBJ2-7; CDR3 DNA: TGTGCCAGCTCACCTCAGGGGGGTGCCTACGAGCAGTACTTC; CDR3 protein: CASSPQGGAYEQYF
V gene: TRBV4-2; clone size: NA; D gene: TRBD2; J gene: TRBJ2-5; CDR3 DNA: TGTGCCAGCAGCCTTGGACTAGCGGGAGCAGAGACCCAGTACTTC; CDR3 protein: CASSLGLAGAETQYF
V gene: TRBV7-9; clone size: NA; D gene: TRBD1; J gene: TRBJ2-1; CDR3 DNA: TGTGCCAGCAGCTTAGTAGGGACAGTCTCCTTCTTC; CDR3 protein: CASSLVGTVSFF
V gene: TRBV5-1; clone size: NA; D gene: NA; J gene: TRBJ2-5; CDR3 DNA: TGCGCCAGCAGCTTTCATGAGACCCAGTACTTC; CDR3 protein: CASSFHETQYF
V gene: TRBV7-2; clone size: few; D gene: TRBD2; J gene: TRBJ2-7; CDR3 DNA: TGTGCCAGCAGCTTCCCGCGGAGCGGGGGGGCGGGTCGCTACGAGCAGTACTTC; CDR3 protein: CASSFPRSGGAGRYEQYF
V gene: TRBV12-5; clone size: NA; D gene: NA; J gene: TRBJ1-3; CDR3 DNA: TGTGCTAGTGGTTTGGGGCAGGGCTCTGGAAACACCATATATTTT; CDR3 protein: CASGLGQGSGNTIYF
V gene: TRBV24-1; clone size: NA; D gene: NA; J gene: TRBJ1-1; CDR3 DNA: TGTGCCACCAGTGGGCAGGGAGGAACTGAAGCTTTCTTT; CDR3 protein: CATSGQGGTEAFF
V gene: TRBV7-2; clone size: NA; D gene: NA; J gene: TRBJ1-5; CDR3 DNA: TGTGCCAGCAGCTTAGAATCTTTTGCGAATCAGCCCCAGCATTTT; CDR3 protein: CASSLESFANQPQHF
V gene: TRBV11-2; clone size: NA; D gene: TRBD2; J gene: TRBJ2-7; CDR3 DNA: TGTGCCAGCAGCTTAGCCGGGACTAGCGGGGCCTACGAGCAGTACTTC; CDR3 protein: CASSLAGTSGAYEQYF
V gene: TRBV7-3; clone size: NA; D gene: NA; J gene: TRBJ2-2; CDR3 DNA: TGTGCCACCAAGGCGACTGTAGGTGGTAGCGGGGAGCTGTTTTTT; CDR3 protein: CATKATVGGSGELFF
V gene: TRBV6-9; clone size: NA; D gene: NA; J gene: TRBJ1-2; CDR3 DNA: TGTGCCAGCAGTTACCCCGCCCGGGGGAGGGATGGCTACACCTTC; CDR3 protein: CASSYPARGRDGYTF
V gene: TRBV24-1; clone size: NA; D gene: NA; J gene: TRBJ1-2; CDR3 DNA: TGTGCCACCAGTGATCCTACAGGGTATAGAGGCTACACCTTC; CDR3 protein: CATSDPTGYRGYTF
V gene: TRBV7-9; clone size: NA; D gene: TRBD1; J gene: TRBJ1-2; CDR3 DNA: TGTGCCAGCAGCACCCGACAGGGCCTCTATGGCTACACCTTC; CDR3 protein: CASSTRQGLYGYTF